This TCR beta chain was retrieved from a study of cytomegalovirus exposure and HLA in healthy donors. 60 Vbeta and 13 Jbeta primers were used in PCR. Assay used: immunoSEQ multiplex PCR; TCRdb lists only in-frame clones, some missing. The profile shows more than 80,000 clones, around 79% of them singletons. The origin of this receptor is a female donor in good health and CMV-seropositive. The sample was PBMCs.

The CDR3 DNA follows: TGCGCCAGCAGCCAGCAGGCCCAGGGTTTAGGTGAAAAACTGTTTTTT. The encoded protein is CASSQQAQGLGEKLFF. The chain recombines TRBV5-1 with TRBJ1-4; D perhaps matches TRBD1 (5 bases). The CDR3 runs to 16 residues. V dropped 4 bases and J dropped 7 bases, with 20 bases sitting between them. The germline V gene has CDR1 SGHRS and CDR2 YFSETQ.